The rows below give T cell receptor beta chains drawn from one sample of a study of T cell repertoires in ileal Crohn's disease. The repertoire was sequenced with immunoSEQ multiplex PCR; TCRdb's copy has only in-frame clones and lacks some. The table shows around 17,000 clones, with around 90% occurring only once. Source material: ileal tissue. The receptor source for this set is an adult with Crohn's disease. Both conserved end residues are part of each CDR3. Fields, in order: CDR3 length, V gene, D gene, CDR3 protein. A D gene is named only where the DNA matches it firmly.

15 | TRBV6-1 | . | CASSEARAAPYEQYF
15 | TRBV5-4 | TRBD1 | CASSTRTGALGEAFF
14 | TRBV7-9 | . | CASSFVGASQPQHF
16 | TRBV10-3 | TRBD1 | CAISEPRTGDRYGYTF
16 | TRBV28 | . | CASSSSVGSNTDTQYF
15 | TRBV28 | . | CATGAGDATNEKLFF
16 | TRBV7-9 | TRBD1 | CASSLGQTSSGNTIYF
14 | TRBV30 | . | CAWSVTGGRSGYTF
14 | TRBV6-5 | . | CASSYSSRGYEQYF
15 | TRBV18 | . | CASSRHREPNEKLFF
17 | TRBV2 | TRBD1 | CASSEGQGGISNQPQHF
16 | TRBV4-2 | TRBD1 | CASSQARGLGKTEAFF
16 | TRBV9 | TRBD2 | CASSKPGTSGREEQFF
17 | TRBV19 | TRBD1 | CASSIDWGTGNTGELFF
18 | TRBV5-1 | . | CASSPPQGPGSSYNEQFF
16 | TRBV7-2 | . | CASSLGRGLRTGELFF
13 | TRBV7-2 | . | CASSKGGWETQYF
13 | TRBV5-4 | . | CASSFPSVYGYTF
13 | TRBV7-2 | . | CASSLESALGGFF
14 | TRBV6-1 | TRBD1 | CASSVDRAGYGYTF
14 | TRBV5-1 | . | CASHRDSSSYEQYF
14 | TRBV6-1 | . | CASILGASTDTQYF
15 | TRBV2 | TRBD1 | CASTPTGSNTGELFF
15 | TRBV27 | . | CASSSYRTANTEAFF
12 | TRBV30 | . | CALELEYNEQFF
13 | TRBV18 | . | CASSPKRNHEQFF
11 | TRBV6-1 | . | CASTNTDTQYF
14 | TRBV5-1 | TRBD1 | CASSNRDRTYEQYF
14 | TRBV6-5 | . | CASRETQGPSRYTF
13 | TRBV10-1 | . | CASSSQANYGYTF
13 | TRBV5-1 | . | CASSFRANTEAFF
14 | TRBV6-5 | . | CASREVGASTEAFF
14 | TRBV7-6 | . | CASSAGNLNTEAFF
16 | TRBV28 | TRBD2 | CASSPVPGLAIHEQYF
17 | TRBV27 | TRBD2 | CASSPGGGGSSYNEQFF
13 | TRBV11-3 | . | CASSFTEQETQYF
14 | TRBV9 | . | CASSGGGSSYGYTF
15 | TRBV19 | . | CASSSVRDIQETQYF
18 | TRBV4-2 | TRBD2 | CASSQETGTSGGRYEQYF
15 | TRBV5-1 | TRBD2 | CASSLGVAGYYEQYF
13 | TRBV30 | . | CAVSVGGNGPQHF
14 | TRBV28 | TRBD1 | CASRGAGGRGEQFF
15 | TRBV6-5 | TRBD1 | CASSPRTGSNYGYTF
15 | TRBV7-9 | . | CASSLGRDGNTEAFF
15 | TRBV11-2 | . | CASSLEIQGLGIQYF
13 | TRBV29-1 | TRBD1 | CSVWYRGTYEQYF
15 | TRBV6-1 | TRBD1 | CATRSKGAVNTEAFF
14 | TRBV4-1 | . | CASKKRGDTGELFF
13 | TRBV5-1 | . | CASSLALSYEQYF
14 | TRBV29-1 | TRBD1 | CSVEYWQAGGEQYF
13 | TRBV6-5 | . | CASSPTNTGELFF
15 | TRBV2 | . | CASTVIFSSYNEQFF
16 | TRBV7-9 | TRBD2 | CASSPGLAGMRDTQYF
15 | TRBV19 | . | CASSIGTTNTGELFF
18 | TRBV5-1 | TRBD2 | CASSSAPGLAGSRAEQYF
16 | TRBV7-6 | TRBD2 | CASSLAIAGVHGELFF
13 | TRBV2 | . | CASSDRQGGGYTF
14 | TRBV5-1 | TRBD1 | CASSPGTDYYGYTF
15 | TRBV11-2 | . | CASSADSYYLYEQYF